This TCR beta chain derives from a study of blood T cell repertoires in COVID-19. For the study at large: Samples representing acute and convalescent COVID-19 were sourced from the United States, Italy and Spain. From T cells, B-cell-depleted T cells, or PBMCs came the material, which was cDNA or gDNA.

In the original workflow: Researchers report that nucleated cell counts were estimated from reference gene primer amplification. Assay used: immunoSEQ multiplex PCR; TCRdb lists only in-frame clones, some missing. The V and J calls and clone size were taken over from that table, and D and trimming were inferred from the DNA. The sample yields approximately 500,000 clones, approximately 91% seen once. The Seattle patients, enrolled during active infection, were followed longitudinally. The germline V and J ends were trimmed by 3 bases and 0 bases, with 11 bases remaining between them. Per the germline V gene, CDR1 is DFQATT and CDR2 is SNEGSKA (reference sequence). The length of the CDR3 is 14 residues.

Sequences were obtained from peripheral blood. The chain joins TRBV20-1 to TRBJ1-2, with D tentatively TRBD1 (5 bases). This sequence was found in a woman in her 50s with COVID-19, enrolled during active disease. The CDR3, as DNA: TGCAGTGCTAGTTCAGGGATAGCTAACTATGGCTACACCTTC. It codes for CSASSGIANYGYTF.